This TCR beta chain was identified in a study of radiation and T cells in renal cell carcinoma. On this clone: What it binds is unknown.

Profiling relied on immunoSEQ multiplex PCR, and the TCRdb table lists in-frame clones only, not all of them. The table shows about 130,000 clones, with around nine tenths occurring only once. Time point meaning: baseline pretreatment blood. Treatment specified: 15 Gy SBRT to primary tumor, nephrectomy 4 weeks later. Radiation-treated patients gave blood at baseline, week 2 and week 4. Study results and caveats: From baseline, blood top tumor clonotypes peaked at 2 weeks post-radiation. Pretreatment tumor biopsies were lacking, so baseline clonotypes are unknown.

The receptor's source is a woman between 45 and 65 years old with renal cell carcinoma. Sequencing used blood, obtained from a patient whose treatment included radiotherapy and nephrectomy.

The CDR3 DNA is TGTGCCAGTAATCAGGGGGTGAACAATGAGCAGTTCTTC. Translation: CASNQGVNNEQFF. This chain links TRBV19 with TRBJ2-1, with 7 bases matching TRBD1. The V segment lost 7 bases and the J segment 5 bases; nucleotides outside the gene matches: 5. Germline V gene data show CDR1 as LNHDA and CDR2 as SQIVND (reference sequence). The CDR3 loop spans 13 amino acids.